This T cell receptor (beta chain) derives from a study of blood T cell repertoires in COVID-19. Some clones are missing from TCRdb's copy, which holds only in-frame ones; the method was immunoSEQ multiplex PCR. The table includes roughly 520,000 clones, 88% detected once. The CDR3 runs 15 residues. V lost 5 bases and J lost 3; bases outside the gene matches: 10. CDR1 is SGHAT and CDR2 is FQNNGV in the germline V gene. V gene TRBV11-2 combines with J gene TRBJ2-7; 7 bases are shared with TRBD1. The TCR originated in a woman in her forties who had recovered from COVID-19. Sequenced sample: PBMCs or T cells enriched from blood (not recorded which). CDR3 coding DNA: TGTGCCAGCAGCAAAACGACAGGGTTCCGCTACGAGCAGTACTTC. Protein: CASSKTTGFRYEQYF.